This entry is about one T cell receptor (beta chain). As yet, its antigen is unknown. The sample originates from a study of Ad26.COV2.S vaccination and SARS-CoV-2 variants. Study outcomes and limitations: Post-vaccination spike-specific CD8+ and CD4+ T cell responses reportedly had substantial breadth. Analyses of TCR breadth and depth may have underestimated total T cell responses.

Treatment specified: 19 received Ad26.COV2.S at low or high dose, single or two shots; about 5 received placebo; per-sample allocation not given. Sampling took place 63 days after the first vaccine or placebo injection. Vaccination employed an Ad26 vector expressing the Wuhan-strain SARS-CoV-2 spike. The germline V gene has CDR1 SGHTA and CDR2 FQGNSA. The CDR3 covers 16 residues. Trimming stripped 0 bases from V and 10 bases from J, with 16 bases between. Produced via immunoSEQ multiplex PCR; TCRdb's table is partial and in-frame only. The table lists 200,000 to 300,000 clones, roughly 85% of them singletons.

The source was peripheral blood, collected in a trial of Ad26.COV2.S vaccine versus placebo. The clonotype originates from a person between 18 and 65 years old who received the Ad26.COV2.S COVID-19 vaccine or a placebo. V gene TRBV7-2 combines with J gene TRBJ1-6; D uncertain. The CDR3 is CASSLADLGYSSPLHF. The CDR3 bases are TGTGCCAGCAGCTTAGCGGATTTGGGATATAGCTCACCCCTCCACTTT. Combining the CDR3 with reference TRBV7-2 and TRBJ1-6 gives the whole variable domain GAGVSQSPSNKVTEKGKDVELRCDPISGHTALYWYRQSLGQGLEFLIYFQGNSAPDKSGLPSDRFSAERTGGSVSTLTIQRTQQEDSAVYLCASSLADLGYSSPLHFGNGTRLTVT.